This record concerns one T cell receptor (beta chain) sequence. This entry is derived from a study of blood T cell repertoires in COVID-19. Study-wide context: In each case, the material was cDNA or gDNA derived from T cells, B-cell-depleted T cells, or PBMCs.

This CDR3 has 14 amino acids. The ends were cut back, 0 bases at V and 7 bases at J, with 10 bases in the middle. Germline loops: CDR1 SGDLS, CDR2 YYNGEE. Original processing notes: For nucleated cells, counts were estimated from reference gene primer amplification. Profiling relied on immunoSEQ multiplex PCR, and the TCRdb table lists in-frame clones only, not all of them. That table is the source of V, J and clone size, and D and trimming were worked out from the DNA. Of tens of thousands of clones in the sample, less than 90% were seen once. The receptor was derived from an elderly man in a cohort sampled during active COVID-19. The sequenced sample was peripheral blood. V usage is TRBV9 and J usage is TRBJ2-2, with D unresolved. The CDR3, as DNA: TGTGCCAGCAGCGTAGACCCCGGGTTCGGGGAGCTGTTTTTT. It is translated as CASSVDPGFGELFF.